Below are 5 T cell receptor beta chains sequenced from a single sample in a study of blood T cells in healthy people across ages. A second 7 to 11 cycle PCR used barcoded and J-beta primers. In TCRdb, the 5' RACE reads were re-called with MiXCR into one record per CDR3 protein. The sample records 750,000 to 950,000 distinct CDR3 sequences, 53% being singletons. Sequenced material: blood. The receptors come from an elderly man in good health.

V is TRBV5-6 and J is TRBJ2-1; perhaps TRBD1 as D (6 bases). The J call is uncertain, as TRBJ2-7 better fits the DNA end. CDR1 and CDR2 from the germline V gene are SGHDT and YYEEEE. The CDR3 contains 16 residues. CDR3 DNA: TGTGCCAGCAGCTCCCCGAGGGGGTCGTTCTACAATGAGCAGTACTTC. It specifies CASSSPRGSFYNEQYF.

V gene TRBV20-1 combines with J gene TRBJ2-7; TRBD1 aligns across 9 bases. Germline values: CDR1 DFQATT, CDR2 SNEGSKA (reference sequence). The CDR3 contains 13 residues. The V segment lost 3 bases and the J segment 5 bases; nucleotides outside the gene matches: 5. The CDR3 DNA is TGCAGTGCTAGCGGGACAGGGATCCACGAGCAGTACTTC. It yields the protein CSASGTGIHEQYF.

This chain joins TRBV14 and TRBJ2-1; D not certain. CDR1 SGHDN and CDR2 FVKESK come from the germline V gene. This CDR3 has 14 residues. V dropped 3 bases and J dropped 6 bases, with 12 bases sitting between them. CDR3 amino acids: CASSQPPRTNEQFF. The CDR3 region has the DNA TGTGCCAGCAGCCAGCCCCCCCGGACCAATGAGCAGTTCTTC.

The chain uses TRBV7-9 and TRBJ2-7, with TRBD1 identical over 10 bases. Germline-derived CDR1 and CDR2 are SEHNR and FQNEAQ (reference sequence). The CDR3 length is 15 residues. V dropped 5 bases and J dropped 4; count of bases not matched to a gene: 8. The CDR3 region is CASSLKGQGGYEQYF. In DNA form, the CDR3 reads TGTGCCAGCAGCCTAAAAGGACAGGGGGGATACGAGCAGTACTTC.

This clonotype was counted a few times. The CDR3 is CASSFWGPGTEAFF. The CDR3 bases are TGTGCCAGCAGTTTTTGGGGGCCGGGAACTGAAGCTTTCTTT. This chain joins TRBV12-3 or TRBV12-4 and TRBJ1-1; a weak D match, TRBD1 (6 bases). This CDR3 region has 14 residues. V was shortened by 3 bases and J by 5 bases, with 13 bases between the two germline ends.